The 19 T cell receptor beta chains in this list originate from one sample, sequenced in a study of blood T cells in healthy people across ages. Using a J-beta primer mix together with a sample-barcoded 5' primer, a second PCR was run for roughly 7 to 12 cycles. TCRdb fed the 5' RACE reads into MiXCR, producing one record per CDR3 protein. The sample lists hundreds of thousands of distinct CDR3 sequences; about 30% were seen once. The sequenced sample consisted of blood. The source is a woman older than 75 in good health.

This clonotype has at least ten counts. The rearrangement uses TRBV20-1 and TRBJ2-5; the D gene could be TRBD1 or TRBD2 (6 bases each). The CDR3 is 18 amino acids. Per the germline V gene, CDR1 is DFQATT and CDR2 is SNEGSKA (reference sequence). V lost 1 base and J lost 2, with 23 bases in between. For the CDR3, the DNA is TGCAGTGCTAGAGCACCGCTTTTGGAGGGGGTACGGCAAGAGACCCAGTACTTC. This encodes CSARAPLLEGVRQETQYF.

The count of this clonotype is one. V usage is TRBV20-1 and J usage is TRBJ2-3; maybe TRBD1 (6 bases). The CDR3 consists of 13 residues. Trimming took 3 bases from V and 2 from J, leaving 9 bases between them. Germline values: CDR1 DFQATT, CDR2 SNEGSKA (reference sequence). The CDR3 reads CSASRGITDTQYF. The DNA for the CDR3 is TGCAGTGCTAGTAGGGGGATCACAGATACGCAGTATTTT.

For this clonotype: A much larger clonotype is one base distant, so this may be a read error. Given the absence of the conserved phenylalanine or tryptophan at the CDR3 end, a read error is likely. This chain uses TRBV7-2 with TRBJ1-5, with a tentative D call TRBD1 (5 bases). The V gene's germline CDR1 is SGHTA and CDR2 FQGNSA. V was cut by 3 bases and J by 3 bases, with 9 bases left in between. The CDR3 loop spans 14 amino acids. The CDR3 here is CASSFSRDNQPQHL. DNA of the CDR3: TGTGCCAGCAGCTTCTCCAGGGACAATCAGCCCCAGCATTTG.

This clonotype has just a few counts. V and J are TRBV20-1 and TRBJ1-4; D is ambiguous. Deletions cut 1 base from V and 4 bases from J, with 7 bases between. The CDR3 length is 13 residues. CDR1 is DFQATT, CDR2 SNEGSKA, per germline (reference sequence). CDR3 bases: TGCAGTGCTAGAGGGTTACGTAATGAAAAACTGTTTTTT. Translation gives CSARGLRNEKLFF.

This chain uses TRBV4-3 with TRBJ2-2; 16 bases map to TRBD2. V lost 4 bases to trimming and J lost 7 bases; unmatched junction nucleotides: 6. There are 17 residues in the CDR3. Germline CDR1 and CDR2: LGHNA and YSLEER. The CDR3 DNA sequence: TGCGCCAGCAGCCCTGGGACTAGCGGGGGGGCAGGCGGGGAGCTGTTTTTT. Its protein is CASSPGTSGGAGGELFF.

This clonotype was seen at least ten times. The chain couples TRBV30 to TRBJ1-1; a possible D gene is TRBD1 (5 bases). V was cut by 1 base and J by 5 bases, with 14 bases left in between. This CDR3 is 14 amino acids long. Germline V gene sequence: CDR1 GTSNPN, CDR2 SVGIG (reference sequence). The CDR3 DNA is TGTGCCTGGAGTGGGTTAGGGGATAAGACTGAAGCTTTCTTT. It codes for CAWSGLGDKTEAFF.

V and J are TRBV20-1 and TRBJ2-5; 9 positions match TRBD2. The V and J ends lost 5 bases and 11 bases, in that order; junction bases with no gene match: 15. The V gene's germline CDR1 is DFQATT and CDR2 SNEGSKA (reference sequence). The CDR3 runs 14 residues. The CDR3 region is CSAGGGGGASEQYF. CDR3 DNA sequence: TGCAGTGCTGGTGGCGGCGGGGGGGCCTCAGAGCAGTACTTC.

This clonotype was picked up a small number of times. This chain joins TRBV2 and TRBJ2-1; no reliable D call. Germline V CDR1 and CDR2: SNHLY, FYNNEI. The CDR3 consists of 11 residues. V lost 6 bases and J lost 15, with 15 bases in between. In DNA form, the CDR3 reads TGTGCCAGCAGCTTTGCTCGTACCCCGTTCTTC. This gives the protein CASSFARTPFF.

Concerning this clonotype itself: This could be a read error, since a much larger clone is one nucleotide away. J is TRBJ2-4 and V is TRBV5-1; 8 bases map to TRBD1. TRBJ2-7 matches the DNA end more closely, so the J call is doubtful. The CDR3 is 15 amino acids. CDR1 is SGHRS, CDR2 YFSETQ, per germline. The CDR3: CASSAGQEARTEQYF. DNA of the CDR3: TGCGCCAGCAGCGCGGGACAGGAGGCAAGGACCGAGCAGTACTTC.

CDR3 DNA: TGCAGTGCTAGGAGGGGGACTACTAGCACAGATACGCAGTATTTT. Translating it yields CSARRGTTSTDTQYF. The rearrangement links TRBV20-1 to TRBJ2-3; D is possibly TRBD2 (7 bases). The germline V gene has CDR1 DFQATT and CDR2 SNEGSKA (reference sequence). The CDR3 length is 15 residues. Trimming took off 3 bases at V and 0 bases at J, with 13 bases between the two ends.

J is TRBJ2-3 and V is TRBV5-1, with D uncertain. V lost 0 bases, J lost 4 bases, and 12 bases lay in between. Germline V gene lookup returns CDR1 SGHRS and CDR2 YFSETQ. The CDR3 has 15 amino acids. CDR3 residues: CASSLATVRSDTQYF. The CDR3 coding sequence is TGCGCCAGCAGCTTGGCTACAGTTCGTTCAGATACGCAGTATTTT.

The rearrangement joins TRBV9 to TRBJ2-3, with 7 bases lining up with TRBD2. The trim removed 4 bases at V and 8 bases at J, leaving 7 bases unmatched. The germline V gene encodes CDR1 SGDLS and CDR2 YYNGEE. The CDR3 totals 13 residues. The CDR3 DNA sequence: TGTGCCAGCAGCCTCTGGGGGGGGGGTACGCAGTATTTT. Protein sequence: CASSLWGGGTQYF.

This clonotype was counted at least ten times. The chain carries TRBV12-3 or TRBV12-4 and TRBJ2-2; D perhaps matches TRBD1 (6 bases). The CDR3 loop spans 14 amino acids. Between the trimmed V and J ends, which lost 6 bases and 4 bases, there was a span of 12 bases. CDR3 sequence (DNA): TGTGCCAGCAGGCCAGGGGCCTTCACCGGGGAGCTGTTTTTT. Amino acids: CASRPGAFTGELFF.

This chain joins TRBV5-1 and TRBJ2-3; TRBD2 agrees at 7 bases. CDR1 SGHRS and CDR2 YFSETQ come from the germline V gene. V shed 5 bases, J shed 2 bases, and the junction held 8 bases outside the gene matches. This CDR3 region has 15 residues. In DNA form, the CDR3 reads TGCGCCAGCAGAATCCCCGGGGGGTACACAGATACGCAGTATTTT. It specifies CASRIPGGYTDTQYF.

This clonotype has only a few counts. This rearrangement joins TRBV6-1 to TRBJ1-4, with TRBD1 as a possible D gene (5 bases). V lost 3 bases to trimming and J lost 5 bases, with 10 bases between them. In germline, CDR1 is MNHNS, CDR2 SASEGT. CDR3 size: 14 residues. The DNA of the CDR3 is TGTGCCAGCAGTGATGGGCAGGGCAATGAAAAACTGTTTTTT. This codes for CASSDGQGNEKLFF.

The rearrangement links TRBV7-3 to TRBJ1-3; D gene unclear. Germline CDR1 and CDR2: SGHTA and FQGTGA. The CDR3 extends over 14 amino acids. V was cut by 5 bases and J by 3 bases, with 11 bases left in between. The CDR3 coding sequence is TGTGCCAGCAGCGTCGGGAGCGGTGGAAACACCATATATTTT. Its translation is CASSVGSGGNTIYF.

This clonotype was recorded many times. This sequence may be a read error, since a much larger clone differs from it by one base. The CDR3 sequence: CASSQSGGAYNEQYF. CDR3 DNA: TGTGCCAGCAGCCAGAGCGGGGGCGCTTACAATGAGCAGTACTTC. The chain is built from TRBV7-6 and TRBJ2-1; 8 nucleotides agree with TRBD2. The closer fit of TRBJ2-7 to the DNA end suggests the J call may be wrong. The germline gives CDR1 SGHVS, CDR2 FNYEAQ. The CDR3 totals 15 residues.

CDR3 region: CASSPPGQIGNEQFF. CDR3 nucleotides: TGTGCCAGCAGTCCTCCGGGACAGATAGGGAATGAGCAGTTCTTC. The chain employs TRBV7-2 and TRBJ2-1, with TRBD1 matching over 7 bases. Germline lookup yields CDR1 SGHTA and CDR2 FQGNSA. The CDR3 sequence is 15 residues long. V was pared by 6 bases and J by 7 bases, with 12 bases of the junction left unmatched.

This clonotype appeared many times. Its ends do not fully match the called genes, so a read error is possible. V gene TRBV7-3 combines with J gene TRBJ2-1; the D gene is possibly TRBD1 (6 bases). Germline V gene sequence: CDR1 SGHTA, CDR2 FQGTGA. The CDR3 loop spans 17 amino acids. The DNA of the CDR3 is TGTGCCAGCAGCTTAGAACCGACAGGCAGCTCCTACAGTGAGCAGTTCTTC. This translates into CASSLEPTGSSYSEQFF.